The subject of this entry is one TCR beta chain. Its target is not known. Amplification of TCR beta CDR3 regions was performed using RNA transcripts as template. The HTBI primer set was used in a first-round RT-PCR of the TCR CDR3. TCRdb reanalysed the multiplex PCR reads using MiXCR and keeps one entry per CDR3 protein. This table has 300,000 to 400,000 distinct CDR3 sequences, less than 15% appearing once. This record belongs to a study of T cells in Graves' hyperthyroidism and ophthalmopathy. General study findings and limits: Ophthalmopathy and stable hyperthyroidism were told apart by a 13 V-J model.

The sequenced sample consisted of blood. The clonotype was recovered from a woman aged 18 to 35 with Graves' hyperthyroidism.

The CDR3, as DNA: TGTGCCAGCAGCCAAGAGGCAGATACGCAGTATTTT. Translating it yields CASSQEADTQYF. This rearrangement joins TRBV4-2 to TRBJ2-3; D is uncertain. Germline V gives CDR1 LGHNA, CDR2 YNFKEQ. The CDR3 spans 12 residues. Deletions cut 0 bases from V and 4 bases from J, with 2 bases between.